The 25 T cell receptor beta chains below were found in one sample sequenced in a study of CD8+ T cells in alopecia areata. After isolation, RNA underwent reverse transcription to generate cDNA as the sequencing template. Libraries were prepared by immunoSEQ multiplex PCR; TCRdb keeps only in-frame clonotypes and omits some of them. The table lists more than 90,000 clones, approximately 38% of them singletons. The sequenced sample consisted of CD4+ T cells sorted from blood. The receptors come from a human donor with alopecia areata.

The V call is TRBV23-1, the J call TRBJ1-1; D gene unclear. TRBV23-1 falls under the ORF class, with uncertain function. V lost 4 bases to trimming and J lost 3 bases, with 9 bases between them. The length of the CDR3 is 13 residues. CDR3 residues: CASSPNSHTEAFF. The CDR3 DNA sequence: TGCGCCAGCAGTCCTAACAGCCACACTGAAGCTTTCTTT.

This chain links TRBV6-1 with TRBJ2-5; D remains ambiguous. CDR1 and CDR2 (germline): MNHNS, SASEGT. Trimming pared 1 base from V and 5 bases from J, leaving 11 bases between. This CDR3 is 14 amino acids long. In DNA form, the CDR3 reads TGTGCCAGCAGTGAAGTCTTGGCGAGGGAGACCCAGTACTTC. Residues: CASSEVLARETQYF.

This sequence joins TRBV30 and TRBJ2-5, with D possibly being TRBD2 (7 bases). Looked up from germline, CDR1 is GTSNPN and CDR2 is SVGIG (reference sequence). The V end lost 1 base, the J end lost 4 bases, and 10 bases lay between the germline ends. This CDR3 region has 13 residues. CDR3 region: CAWSDRGGETQYF. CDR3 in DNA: TGTGCCTGGAGTGATAGGGGGGGAGAGACCCAGTACTTC.

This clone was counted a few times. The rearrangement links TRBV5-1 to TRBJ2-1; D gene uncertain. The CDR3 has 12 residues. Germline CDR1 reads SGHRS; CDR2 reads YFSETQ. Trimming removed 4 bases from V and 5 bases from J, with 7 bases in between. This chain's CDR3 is CASSLYNNEQFF. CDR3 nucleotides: TGCGCCAGCAGCCTATACAACAATGAGCAGTTCTTC.

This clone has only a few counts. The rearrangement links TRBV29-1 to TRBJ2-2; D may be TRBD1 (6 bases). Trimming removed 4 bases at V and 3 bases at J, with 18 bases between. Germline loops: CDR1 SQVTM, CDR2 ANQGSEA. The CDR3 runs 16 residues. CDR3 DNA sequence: TGCAGCGTTGCGGAAGAGAACAGGGTCTACACCGGGGAGCTGTTTTTT. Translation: CSVAEENRVYTGELFF.

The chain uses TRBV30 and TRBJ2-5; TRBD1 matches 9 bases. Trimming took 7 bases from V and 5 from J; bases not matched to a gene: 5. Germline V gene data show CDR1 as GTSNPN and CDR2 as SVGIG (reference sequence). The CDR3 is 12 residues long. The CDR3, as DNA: TGTGCCTTGACAGGGGGTGGGGAGACCCAGTACTTC. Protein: CALTGGGETQYF.

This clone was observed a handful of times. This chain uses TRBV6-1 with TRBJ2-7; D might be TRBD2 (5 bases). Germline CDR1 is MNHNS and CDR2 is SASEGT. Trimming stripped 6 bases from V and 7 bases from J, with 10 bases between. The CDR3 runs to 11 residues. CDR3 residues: CASSLSGEQYF. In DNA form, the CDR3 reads TGTGCCAGCAGCCTGTCGGGGGAGCAGTACTTC.

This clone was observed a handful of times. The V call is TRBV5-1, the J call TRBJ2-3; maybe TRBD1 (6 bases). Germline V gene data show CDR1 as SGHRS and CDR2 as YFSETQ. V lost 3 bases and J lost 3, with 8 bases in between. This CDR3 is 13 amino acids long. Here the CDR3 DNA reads TGCGCCAGCAGCTCCGGACAGACAGATACGCAGTATTTT. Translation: CASSSGQTDTQYF. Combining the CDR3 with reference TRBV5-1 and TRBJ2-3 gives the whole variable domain KAGVTQTPRYLIKTRGQQVTLSCSPISGHRSVSWYQQTPGQGLQFLFEYFSETQRNKGNFPGRFSGRQFSNSRSEMNVSTLELGDSALYLCASSSGQTDTQYFGPGTRLTVL.

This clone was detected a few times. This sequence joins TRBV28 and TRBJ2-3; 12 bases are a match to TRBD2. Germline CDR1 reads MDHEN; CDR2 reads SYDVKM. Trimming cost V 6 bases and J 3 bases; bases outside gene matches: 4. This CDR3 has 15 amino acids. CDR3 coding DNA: TGTGCCAGCAGCCCCACTAGCGGGAGGACAGATACGCAGTATTTT. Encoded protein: CASSPTSGRTDTQYF.

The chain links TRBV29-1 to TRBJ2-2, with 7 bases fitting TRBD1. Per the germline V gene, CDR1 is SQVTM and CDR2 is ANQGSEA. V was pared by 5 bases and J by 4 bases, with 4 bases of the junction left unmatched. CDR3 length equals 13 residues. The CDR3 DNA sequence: TGCAGCGTTTTCTACAGGGGCACCGGGGAGCTGTTTTTT. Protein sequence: CSVFYRGTGELFF.

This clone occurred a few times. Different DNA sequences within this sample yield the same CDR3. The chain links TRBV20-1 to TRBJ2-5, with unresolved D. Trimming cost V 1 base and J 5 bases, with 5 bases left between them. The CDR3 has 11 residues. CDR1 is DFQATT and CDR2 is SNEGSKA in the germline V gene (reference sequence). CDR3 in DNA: TGCAGTGCTAGAGCTCTGGAGACCCAGTACTTC. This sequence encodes CSARALETQYF.

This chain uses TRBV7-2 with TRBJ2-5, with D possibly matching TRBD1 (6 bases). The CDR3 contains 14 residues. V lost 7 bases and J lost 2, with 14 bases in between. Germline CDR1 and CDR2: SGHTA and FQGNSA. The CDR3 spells CASTPDRIQETQYF. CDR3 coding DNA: TGTGCCAGCACCCCTGACAGGATACAAGAGACCCAGTACTTC.

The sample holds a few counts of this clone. CDR3: CASSDRLAGGWDIQYF. The CDR3 nucleotides read TGTGCCAGCTCGGACAGACTAGCGGGGGGCTGGGACATTCAGTACTTC. J is TRBJ2-4 and V is TRBV18, with 13 bases identical to TRBD2. The J segment lost 8 bases and the V segment lost 6 bases, leaving 10 bases of the junction unmatched. CDR1 and CDR2 (germline): KGHSH, LQKENI. This CDR3 has 16 amino acids.

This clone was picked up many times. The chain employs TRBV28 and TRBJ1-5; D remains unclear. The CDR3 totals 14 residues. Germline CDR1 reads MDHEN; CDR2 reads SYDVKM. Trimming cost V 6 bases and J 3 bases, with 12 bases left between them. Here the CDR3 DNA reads TGTGCCAGCAGCCCGATCAGATACAATCAGCCCCAGCATTTT. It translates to CASSPIRYNQPQHF. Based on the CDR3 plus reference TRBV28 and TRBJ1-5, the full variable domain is DVKVTQSSRYLVKRTGEKVFLECVQDMDHENMFWYRQDPGLGLRLIYFSYDVKMKEKGDIPEGYSVSREKKERFSLILESASTNQTSMYLCASSPIRYNQPQHFGDGTRLSIL.

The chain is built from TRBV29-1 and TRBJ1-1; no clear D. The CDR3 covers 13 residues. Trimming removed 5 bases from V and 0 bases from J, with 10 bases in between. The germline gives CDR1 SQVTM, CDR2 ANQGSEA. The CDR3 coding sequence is TGCAGCGTTTCGGTCGGCTTGAACACTGAAGCTTTCTTT. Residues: CSVSVGLNTEAFF. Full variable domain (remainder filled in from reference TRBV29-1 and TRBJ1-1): SAVISQKPSRDICQRGTSLTIQCQVDSQVTMMFWYRQQPGQSLTLIATANQGSEATYESGFVIDKFPISRPNLTFSTLTVSNMSPEDSSIYLCSVSVGLNTEAFFGQGTRLTVV.

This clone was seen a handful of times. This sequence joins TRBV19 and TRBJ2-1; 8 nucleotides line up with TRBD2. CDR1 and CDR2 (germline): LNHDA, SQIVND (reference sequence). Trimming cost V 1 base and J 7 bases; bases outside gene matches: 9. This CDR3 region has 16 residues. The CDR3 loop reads CASSIAENRGGNEQFF. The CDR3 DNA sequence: TGTGCCAGTAGTATAGCGGAGAATCGGGGGGGGAATGAGCAGTTCTTC.

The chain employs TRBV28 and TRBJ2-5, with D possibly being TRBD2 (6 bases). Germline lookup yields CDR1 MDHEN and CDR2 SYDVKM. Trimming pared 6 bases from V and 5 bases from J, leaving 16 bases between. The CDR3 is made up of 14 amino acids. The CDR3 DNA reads TGTGCCAGCAGACCCTCCGGAGGGAAGGAGACCCAGTACTTC. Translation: CASRPSGGKETQYF.

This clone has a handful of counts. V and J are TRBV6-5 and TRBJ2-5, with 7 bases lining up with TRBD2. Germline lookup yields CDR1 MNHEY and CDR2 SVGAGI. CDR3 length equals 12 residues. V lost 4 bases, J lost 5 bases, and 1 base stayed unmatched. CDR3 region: CASSWGGETQYF. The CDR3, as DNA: TGTGCCAGCAGTTGGGGAGGGGAGACCCAGTACTTC.

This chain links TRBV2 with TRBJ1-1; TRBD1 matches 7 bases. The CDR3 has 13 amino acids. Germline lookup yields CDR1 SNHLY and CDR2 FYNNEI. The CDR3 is CAGTVELNTEAFF. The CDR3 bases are TGTGCTGGGACAGTGGAGTTGAACACTGAAGCTTTCTTT.

The CDR3 nucleotides read TGCGCCAGCAGCCAAGATTGGGCTAGCGGACGCACCGGGGAGCTGTTTTTT. Protein product: CASSQDWASGRTGELFF. The chain combines TRBV4-3 with TRBJ2-2; 7 bases match TRBD2. The CDR3 is 17 residues long. Germline V CDR1 and CDR2: LGHNA, YSLEER. V gave up 0 bases and J gave up 4 bases; unmatched junction bases: 8.

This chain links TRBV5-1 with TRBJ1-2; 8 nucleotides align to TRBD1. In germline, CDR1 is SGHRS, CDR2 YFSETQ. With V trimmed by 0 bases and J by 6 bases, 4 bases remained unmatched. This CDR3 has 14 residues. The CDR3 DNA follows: TGCGCCAGCAGCTTGGATGCCAGGGGGCATGGCTACACCTTC. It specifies CASSLDARGHGYTF.

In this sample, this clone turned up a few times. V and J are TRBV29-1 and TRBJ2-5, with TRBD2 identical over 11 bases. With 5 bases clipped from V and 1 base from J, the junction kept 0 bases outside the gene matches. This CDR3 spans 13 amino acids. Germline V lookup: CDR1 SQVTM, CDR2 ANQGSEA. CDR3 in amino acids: CSVTSGGQETQYF. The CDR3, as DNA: TGCAGCGTTACTAGCGGGGGCCAAGAGACCCAGTACTTC.

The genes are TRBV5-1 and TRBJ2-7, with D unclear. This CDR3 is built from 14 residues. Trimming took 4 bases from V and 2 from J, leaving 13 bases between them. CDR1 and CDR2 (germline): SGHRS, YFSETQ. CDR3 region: CASSLDTFTYEQYF. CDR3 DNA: TGCGCCAGCAGCCTAGACACGTTCACCTACGAGCAGTACTTC.

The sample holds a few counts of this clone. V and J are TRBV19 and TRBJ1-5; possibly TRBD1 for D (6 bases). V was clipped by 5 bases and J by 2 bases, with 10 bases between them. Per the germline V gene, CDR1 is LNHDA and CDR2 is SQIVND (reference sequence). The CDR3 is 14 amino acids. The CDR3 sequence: CASSPGAGNQPQHF. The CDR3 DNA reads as TGTGCCAGTAGTCCAGGGGCCGGCAATCAGCCCCAGCATTTT.

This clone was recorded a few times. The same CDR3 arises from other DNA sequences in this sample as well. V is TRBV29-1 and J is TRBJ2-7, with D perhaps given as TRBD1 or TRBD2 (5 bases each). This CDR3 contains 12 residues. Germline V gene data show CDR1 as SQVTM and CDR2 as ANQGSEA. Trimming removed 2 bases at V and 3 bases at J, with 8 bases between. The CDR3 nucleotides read TGCAGCGTTGAAATTGGGGGCTACGAGCAGTACTTC. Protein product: CSVEIGGYEQYF.